The rows below give T cell receptor beta chains drawn from one sample of a study of a mutant IDH1 vaccine in newly diagnosed glioma. Assay used: immunoSEQ multiplex PCR; TCRdb lists only in-frame clones, some missing. This sample carries 25,000 to 35,000 clones, 80% to 90% of them seen once, and the ten largest clones take more than 15%. For these receptors, no antigen is known. Sequences were derived from PBMCs, sampled from a glioma patient whose treatment included an IDH1 peptide vaccine. Source of these receptors: a man between 18 and 29 years old with glioma. The conserved cysteine and the conserved F or W are not part of the CDR3 here. Each record gives: CDR3 length, clone size, J gene, D gene, V gene, CDR3 protein. A D gene is named only where the DNA matches it firmly. A clone size is listed for some rows: how often the clone was seen (once, few, many), or a class if it is expanded.

>12|once|TRBJ2-2|TRBD1|TRBV5-4
ASSVGTGGGELF
>11|.|TRBJ1-5|.|TRBV6-5
ASQDGSNQPQH
>14|.|TRBJ2-3|TRBD2|TRBV5-4
ASSLAASGSTDTQY
>12|.|TRBJ2-7|TRBD2|TRBV19
ASSSGSPSYEQY
>14|.|TRBJ1-2|.|TRBV4-3
ASSQDGQIQNYGYT
>11|.|TRBJ1-6|TRBD1|TRBV30
ACSGTGKSPLH
>14|.|TRBJ1-2|TRBD1|TRBV28
ASSASQGASGRGYT
>17|.|TRBJ2-4|TRBD2|TRBV18
ASSPPNAYGAGGKNIQY
>12|.|TRBJ1-1|.|TRBV25-1
ASRASKGGTEAF
>14|.|TRBJ1-1|.|TRBV18
ASSPPDRTSNTEAF
>12|.|TRBJ1-2|TRBD1|TRBV18
ASSPGTDNYGYT
>13|.|TRBJ2-4|TRBD1|TRBV7-9
ASSPDRGAKNIQY
>10|few|TRBJ1-1|.|TRBV19
ASRGGNTEAF
>12|.|TRBJ2-5|TRBD2|TRBV18
ASSPPTREGSQY
>15|.|TRBJ1-5|.|TRBV19
ASSIRGVPYSNQPQH
>14|.|TRBJ2-2|.|TRBV4-3
ASSQETSSITGELF
>12|.|TRBJ1-5|TRBD1|TRBV28
ASSGGQPSQPQH
>10|.|TRBJ1-1|.|TRBV19
ASTLGRDEAF
>16|.|TRBJ2-3|TRBD2|TRBV5-1
ASSLYVRTGGSTDTQY
>12|.|TRBJ1-5|.|TRBV6-1
ASSEGRDNQPQH
>13|once|TRBJ2-2|.|TRBV5-1
ASSWGGRDTGELF
>12|.|TRBJ2-3|.|TRBV7-2
ASSSGTSTDTQY
>13|.|TRBJ1-6|TRBD1|TRBV19
ASSAQQGTGSPLH